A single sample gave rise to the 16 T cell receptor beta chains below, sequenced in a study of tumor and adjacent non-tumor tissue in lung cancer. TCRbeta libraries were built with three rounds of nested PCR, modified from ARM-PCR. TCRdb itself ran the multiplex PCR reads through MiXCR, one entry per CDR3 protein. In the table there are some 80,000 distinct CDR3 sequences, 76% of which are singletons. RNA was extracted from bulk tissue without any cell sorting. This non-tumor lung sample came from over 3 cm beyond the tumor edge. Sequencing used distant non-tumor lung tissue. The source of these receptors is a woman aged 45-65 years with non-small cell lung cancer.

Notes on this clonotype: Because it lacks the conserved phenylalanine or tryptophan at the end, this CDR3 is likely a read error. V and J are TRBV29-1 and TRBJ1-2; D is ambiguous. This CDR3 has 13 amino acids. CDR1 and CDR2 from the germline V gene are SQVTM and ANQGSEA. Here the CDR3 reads CSVDDLFWYGYTS. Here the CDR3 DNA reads TGTAGCGTTGACGATCTGTTTTGGTATGGCTACACCTCC.

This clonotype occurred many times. For the CDR3, the DNA is TGTGCCAGCAGCTCCCTCTTGGGGACCCAGGGGGAGACCCAGTACTTC. Protein: CASSSLLGTQGETQYF. The V call is TRBV11-2, the J call TRBJ2-5; a weak D match, TRBD1 (6 bases). From germline, CDR1 is SGHAT and CDR2 FQNNGV. The length of the CDR3 is 16 residues. V lost 4 bases, J lost 5 bases, and 20 bases lay in between. The full variable domain, completed using reference TRBV11-2 and TRBJ2-5, is EAGVAQSPRYKIIEKRQSVAFWCNPISGHATLYWYQQILGQGPKLLIQFQNNGVVDDSQLPKDRFSAERLKGVDSTLKIQPAKLEDSAVYLCASSSLLGTQGETQYFGPGTRLLVL.

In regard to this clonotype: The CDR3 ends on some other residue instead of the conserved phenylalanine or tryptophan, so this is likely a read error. The CDR3 loop is CASSMGRTYEQYY. CDR3 nucleotides: TGTGCCAGCAGCATGGGACGGACCTACGAGCAGTACTAC. The gene calls are TRBV5-4 and TRBJ2-7; D may match TRBD1 or TRBD2 (5 bases each). This CDR3 contains 13 residues. V was clipped by 4 bases and J by 2 bases, with 10 bases between them. The germline V gene has CDR1 SGHNT and CDR2 YYREEE (reference sequence).

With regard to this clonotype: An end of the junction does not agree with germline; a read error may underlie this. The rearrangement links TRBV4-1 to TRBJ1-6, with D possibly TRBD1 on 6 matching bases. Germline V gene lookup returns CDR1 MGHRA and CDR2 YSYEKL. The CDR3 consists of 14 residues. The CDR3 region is CASSHGSGDSTLHF. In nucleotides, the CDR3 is TGTGCCAGCAGCCATGGGTCAGGGGATTCAACCCTCCACTTT.

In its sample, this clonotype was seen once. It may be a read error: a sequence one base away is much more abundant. The CDR3 loop reads CASSPSPRDRGDEQYF. The CDR3 region has the DNA TGTGCCAGCAGCCCGAGCCCCCGGGACAGGGGAGACGAGCAGTACTTC. The chain combines TRBV9 with TRBJ2-7, with 10 bases matching TRBD1. Losses at the gene ends were 4 bases for V and 5 bases for J; bases not matched to a gene: 12. CDR1 and CDR2 from the germline V gene are SGDLS and YYNGEE. There are 16 residues in the CDR3.

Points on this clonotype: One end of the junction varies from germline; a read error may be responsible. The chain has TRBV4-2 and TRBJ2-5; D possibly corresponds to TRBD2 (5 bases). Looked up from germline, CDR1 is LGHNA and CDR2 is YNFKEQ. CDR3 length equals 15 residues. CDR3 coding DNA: TGTACCAGCAGCCAAGTTCCGGGAAGACAAGAGACCCAATACTTC. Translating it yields CTSSQVPGRQETQYF.

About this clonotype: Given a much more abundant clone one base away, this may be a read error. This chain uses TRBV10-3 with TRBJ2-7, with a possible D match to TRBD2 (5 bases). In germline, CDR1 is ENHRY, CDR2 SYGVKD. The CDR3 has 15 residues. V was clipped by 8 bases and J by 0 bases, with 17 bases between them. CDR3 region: CAICGVDSSSYEQYF. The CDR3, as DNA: TGTGCCATCTGTGGCGTGGACTCAAGCTCCTACGAGCAGTACTTC.

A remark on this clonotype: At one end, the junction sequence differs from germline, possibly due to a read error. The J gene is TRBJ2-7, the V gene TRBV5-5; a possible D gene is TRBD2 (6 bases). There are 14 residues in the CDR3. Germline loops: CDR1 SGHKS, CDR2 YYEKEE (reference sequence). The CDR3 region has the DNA TGTGCCAACAGCATGGAGGGGATGAACTACGAGCAGTACTTC. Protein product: CANSMEGMNYEQYF.

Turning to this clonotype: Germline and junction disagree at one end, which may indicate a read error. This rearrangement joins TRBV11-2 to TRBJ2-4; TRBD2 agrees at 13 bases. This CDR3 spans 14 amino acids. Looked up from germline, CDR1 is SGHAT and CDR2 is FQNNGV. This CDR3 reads CASSPGLAGDIQHF. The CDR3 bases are TGTGCCAGCAGCCCCGGACTAGCGGGAGACATTCAGCACTTC.

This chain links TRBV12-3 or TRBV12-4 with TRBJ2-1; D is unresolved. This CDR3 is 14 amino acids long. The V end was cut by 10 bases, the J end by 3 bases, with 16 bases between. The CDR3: CANGATKDYNEQFF. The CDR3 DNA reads TGTGCCAACGGAGCGACGAAGGACTACAATGAGCAGTTCTTC.

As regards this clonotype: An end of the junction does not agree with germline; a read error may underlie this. CDR3 loop: CASRGHRGYTGEQFF. The CDR3 nucleotides read TGCGCCAGCAGGGGGCACAGAGGATACACCGGGGAGCAGTTTTTT. The chain recombines TRBV5-1 with TRBJ2-2, with D perhaps assigned TRBD1 or TRBD2 (5 bases each). This CDR3 has 15 residues. Germline CDR1 reads SGHRS; CDR2 reads YFSETQ.

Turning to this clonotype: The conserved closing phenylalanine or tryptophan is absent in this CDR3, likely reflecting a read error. The CDR3 DNA follows: TGTGCCAGCAGCTTAGCAGGAAACACCATATATTTA. Its translation: CASSLAGNTIYL. The rearrangement links TRBV7-2 to TRBJ1-3, with D unclear. V lost 0 bases, J lost 4 bases, and 1 base lay in between. Germline V gene sequence: CDR1 SGHTA, CDR2 FQGNSA. This CDR3 has 12 residues.

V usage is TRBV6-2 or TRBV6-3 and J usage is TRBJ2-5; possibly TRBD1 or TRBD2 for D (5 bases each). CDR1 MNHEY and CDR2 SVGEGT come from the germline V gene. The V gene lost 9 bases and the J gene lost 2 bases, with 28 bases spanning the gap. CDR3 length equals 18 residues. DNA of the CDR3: TGTGCCAGTAAGGGACGCTGGGACCCTCGAGGTGGACAAGAGACCCAGTACTTC. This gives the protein CASKGRWDPRGGQETQYF.

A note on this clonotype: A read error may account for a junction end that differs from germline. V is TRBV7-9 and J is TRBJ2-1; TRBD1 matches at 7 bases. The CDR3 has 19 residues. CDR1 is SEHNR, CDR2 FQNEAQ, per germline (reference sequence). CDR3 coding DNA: TGTGCCAGCACCTTAGCGCTAGGACAGGCCGCCAGCCCCTACAATGAGCAGTTCTTC. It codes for CASTLALGQAASPYNEQFF.

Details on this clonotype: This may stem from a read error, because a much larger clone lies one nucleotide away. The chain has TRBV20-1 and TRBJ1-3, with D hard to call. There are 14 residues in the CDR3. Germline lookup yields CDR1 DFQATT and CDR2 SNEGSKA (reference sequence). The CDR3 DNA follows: TGCAGTGCTAGAGTCGGCACCTCTAGAAACACCATATATTTT. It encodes CSARVGTSRNTIYF.

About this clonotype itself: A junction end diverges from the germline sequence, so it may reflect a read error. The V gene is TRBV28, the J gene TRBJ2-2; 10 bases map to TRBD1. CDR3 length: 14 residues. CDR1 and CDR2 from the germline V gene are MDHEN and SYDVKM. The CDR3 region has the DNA TGTGTCAGCGCAGGACAGGGGGACACCAGGGAGCTGTTTTTT. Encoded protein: CVSAGQGDTRELFF.